The TCR beta chain described here comes from a study of Ad26.COV2.S vaccination and SARS-CoV-2 variants. Study summary: Among those in the COV1001 Ad26.COV2.S trial arm was the donor.

Here immunoSEQ multiplex PCR was the method, and the copy in TCRdb shows in-frame clones only, minus some. The repertoire holds a few hundred thousand clones, with around 90% as singletons. Treatment meaning: around 19 received Ad26.COV2.S at low or high dose, single or two shots; several received placebo; per-sample allocation not given. Repertoires come from day 63 after the first vaccine or placebo injection. Trimming removed 6 bases at V and 3 bases at J, with 16 bases between. Germline V gene data show CDR1 as MNHEY and CDR2 as SVGAGI. This CDR3 comprises 15 residues. This sequence joins TRBV6-5 and TRBJ2-3; TRBD2 is a possible D gene (5 bases). The clonotype comes from a person aged 18 to 59 who received the Ad26.COV2.S COVID-19 vaccine or a placebo. Specimen: peripheral blood, collected in a trial of Ad26.COV2.S vaccine versus placebo. The CDR3 DNA sequence: TGTGCCAGCAGATACACCCCGGACTCAACAGATACGCAGTATTTT. This encodes CASRYTPDSTDTQYF.